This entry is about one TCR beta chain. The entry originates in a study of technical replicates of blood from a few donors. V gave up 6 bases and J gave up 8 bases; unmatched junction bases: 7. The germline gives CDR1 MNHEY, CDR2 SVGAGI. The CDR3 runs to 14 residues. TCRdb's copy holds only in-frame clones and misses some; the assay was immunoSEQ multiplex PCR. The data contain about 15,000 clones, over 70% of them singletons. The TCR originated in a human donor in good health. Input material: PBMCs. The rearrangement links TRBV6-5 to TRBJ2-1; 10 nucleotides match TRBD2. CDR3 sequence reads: CASRDTGTSDEQFF. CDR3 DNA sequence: TGTGCCAGCAGGGATACCGGGACTAGCGATGAGCAGTTCTTC.